The source of this T cell receptor (beta chain) is a study of blood T cell repertoires in COVID-19. The wider study: Sample material is recorded as cDNA or gDNA derived from T cells, B-cell-depleted T cells, or PBMCs.

As processed by the authors: Quantification of nucleated cells was approximated via reference gene primer amplification. The method was immunoSEQ multiplex PCR; TCRdb's version includes in-frame clones alone and lacks a portion of them. The DNA was the basis for D and trimming; V, J and clone size are from that table. The sample yields 170,000 or so clones, roughly 84% seen once. Adults between roughly 18 and 95 years of age took part from 24 US areas. Cohorts were determined from participant-reported clinical history. The CDR3 extends over 12 amino acids. CDR1 is MNHEY and CDR2 is SVGAGI in the germline V gene. V lost 8 bases to trimming and J lost 1 base, with 8 bases between them.

This TCR was recovered from a woman aged 45-65 years who had recovered from COVID-19. The sample consisted of PBMCs or T cells enriched from blood (not recorded which). The V gene is TRBV6-5, the J gene TRBJ2-5; D is ambiguous. The CDR3 loop reads CASGHLQETQYF. The CDR3 nucleotides read TGTGCCAGCGGGCACCTCCAAGAGACCCAGTACTTC.